This record covers a single TCR beta chain. This sample was included in a study of shared clonotypes between healthy human individuals. Clones were read by immunoSEQ multiplex PCR, and TCRdb kept only the in-frame ones, dropping some. The table has roughly 2.4 million clones, more than 90% seen once. The study drew all its donors from Caucasian adults living in Nashville, Tennessee. Trimming shortened V by 4 bases and J by 0 bases, and 10 bases separated the two germline ends. The CDR3 length is 15 residues. CDR1 and CDR2 (germline): SGHRS, YFSETQ. The sequencing input was naive CD4+ T cells sorted from blood. As for subset: CD45RA+ positively selected. This chain uses TRBV5-1 with TRBJ2-2, with D possibly being TRBD2 (6 bases). The clonotype originates from a man younger than 35 in good health. CDR3: CASSPGRTNTGELFF. CDR3 bases: TGCGCCAGCAGCCCGGGGAGGACGAACACCGGGGAGCTGTTTTTT.